The 3 T cell receptor beta chains below come from one sample, sequenced in a study of glioma-infiltrating T cells after dendritic cell vaccination (dated by TCRdb to between 2015 and 2016). Library construction relied on the immunoSEQ multiplex PCR assay. Imported from immuneACCESS, the table was reduced by TCRdb to in-frame sequences with V and J called. These copies leave out some clones; in studies compared against another copy, an unresolved V gene accounts for under half, and the cause of the remainder is not known. For this sample there are fewer than 75,000 clones; around 86% appear just once. The biggest ten clones account for roughly 8.2% of the sample. The source was blood, collected before dendritic cell vaccination. The receptors come from a human donor with glioblastoma.

In this sample, this clone turned up once. The V gene is TRBV4-2, the J gene TRBJ1-3; D unclear. CDR3 length: 17 amino acids. The V end lost 1 base, the J end lost 4 bases, and 17 bases lay between the germline ends. CDR1 is LGHNA, CDR2 YNFKEQ, per germline. CDR3 sequence reads: CASSQVIGRELGNTIYF. As DNA, the CDR3 is TGTGCCAGCAGCCAAGTGATAGGTCGGGAGCTGGGAAACACCATATATTTT.

The chain carries TRBV19 and TRBJ2-1, with 8 bases matching TRBD2. With 7 bases clipped from V and 2 bases from J, the junction kept 7 bases outside the gene matches. This CDR3 region has 15 residues. Germline CDR1 is LNHDA and CDR2 is SQIVND (reference sequence). The CDR3 DNA follows: TGTGCCAGTAACGTAGCGGGGATAGCCTACAATGAGCAGTTCTTC. As protein: CASNVAGIAYNEQFF.

There are a few counts of this clone. V is TRBV7-9 and J is TRBJ2-7; a weak D match, TRBD2 (5 bases). Germline assignment: CDR1 SEHNR and CDR2 FQNEAQ (reference sequence). Trimming left V 1 base short and J 1 base short, with 11 bases between. The CDR3 consists of 15 residues. DNA of the CDR3: TGTGCCAGCAGCTTAGGACTACAGCCATCCTACGAGCAGTACTTC. This gives the protein CASSLGLQPSYEQYF.